This T cell receptor beta chain is drawn from a study of blood T cell repertoires in COVID-19. Original data processing: From reference gene primer amplification, estimates of nucleated cell counts were derived. Measured with immunoSEQ multiplex PCR; TCRdb has only the in-frame clones, and not every one. V, J and clone size are taken as reported in that table, and D and trimming were inferred from the DNA itself. The data contain roughly 230,000 clones, under 90% of them singletons. Germline V gives CDR1 LGHDT, CDR2 YNNKEL (reference sequence). J was trimmed by 5 bases and V by 2 bases; bases with no gene match: 4. The CDR3 extends over 14 amino acids.

Material: peripheral blood. This rearrangement joins TRBV3-1 (or the pseudogene TRBV3-2) to TRBJ1-1; 8 nucleotides match TRBD1. This TCR was sampled from a woman aged 80 or over with acute or convalescent COVID-19. As DNA, the CDR3 is TGTGCCAGCAGCCAAACAGGGGGTGGGACTGAAGCTTTCTTT. This translates into CASSQTGGGTEAFF.